The 32 T cell receptor beta chains reported below all come from one sample, sequenced in a study of shared clonotypes between healthy human individuals. TCRdb keeps only in-frame clones here, not all; method: immunoSEQ multiplex PCR. The table records some 2,400,000 clones, under 97% of them present only once. Sequencing input: naive CD4+ T cells sorted from blood. The subset was: CD45RA+ positively selected. These TCRs come from a man between 18 and 35 years old in good health.

Of note for this clone: Other DNA sequences in this sample translate to the same CDR3. The chain couples TRBV6-1 to TRBJ2-7; D is perhaps TRBD1 (5 bases). Germline CDR1 is MNHNS and CDR2 is SASEGT. The CDR3 length is 12 residues. Trimming left V 8 bases short and J 2 bases short, with 10 bases between. The CDR3, as DNA: TGTGCCAGCGGCCAGGGTCCCTACGAGCAGTACTTC. It encodes CASGQGPYEQYF.

The chain uses TRBV5-1 and TRBJ2-7; the D gene is possibly TRBD1 (5 bases). V was shortened by 0 bases and J by 2 bases, with 12 bases between the two germline ends. CDR3 length equals 15 residues. The germline gives CDR1 SGHRS, CDR2 YFSETQ. The CDR3 region has the DNA TGCGCCAGCAGCTTGGGGACACCTCAAACCTACGAGCAGTACTTC. Translating gives CASSLGTPQTYEQYF.

The genes are TRBV4-1 and TRBJ1-4; D unresolved. Germline CDR1 MGHRA, CDR2 YSYEKL. The CDR3 has 14 amino acids. The V end was cut by 1 base, the J end by 8 bases, with 11 bases between. CDR3 DNA sequence: TGCGCCAGCAGCCAAGTGATGGTGATGGAAAAACTGTTTTTT. Translating it yields CASSQVMVMEKLFF.

The J gene is TRBJ2-2, the V gene TRBV13; D possibly corresponds to TRBD2 (5 bases). The CDR3 loop spans 15 amino acids. V was trimmed by 4 bases and J by 1 base, leaving 10 bases between them. CDR1 is PRHDT, CDR2 FYEKMQ, per germline (reference sequence). The DNA for the CDR3 is TGTGCCAGCAGCTCCCGACTAAGGAACACCGGGGAGCTGTTTTTT. Translating gives CASSSRLRNTGELFF.

The gene calls are TRBV5-4 and TRBJ2-5; a possible D gene is TRBD1 (6 bases). CDR1 is SGHNT and CDR2 is YYREEE in the germline V gene (reference sequence). V was pared by 2 bases and J by 5 bases, with 16 bases between. This CDR3 spans 15 amino acids. CDR3 DNA: TGTGCCAGCAGCTTCCGGACAGTAACGAGGGAGACCCAGTACTTC. Translating gives CASSFRTVTRETQYF. The whole variable domain, filled in from reference TRBV5-4 and TRBJ2-5, reads ETGVTQSPTHLIKTRGQQVTLRCSSQSGHNTVSWYQQALGQGPQFIFQYYREEENGRGNFPPRFSGLQFPNYSSELNVNALELDDSALYLCASSFRTVTRETQYFGPGTRLLVL.

J is TRBJ2-5 and V is TRBV30; 8 nucleotides align to TRBD2. CDR1 is GTSNPN, CDR2 SVGIG, per germline (reference sequence). Germline trimming cut 2 bases from V and 2 bases from J; bases unmatched to any gene: 4. This CDR3 is 14 amino acids long. CDR3 in DNA: TGTGCCTGGAGTAAGCGGGGGCCTCAAGAGACCCAGTACTTC. Its translation: CAWSKRGPQETQYF.

Of note for this clone: Different DNA sequences within this sample yield the same CDR3. This chain joins TRBV7-3 and TRBJ2-5; TRBD2 is a possible D gene (6 bases). From germline, CDR1 is SGHTA and CDR2 FQGTGA. V lost 1 base, J lost 5 bases, and 8 bases lay in between. This CDR3 has 13 residues. DNA of the CDR3: TGTGCCAGCAGCTTAAGGAGCGGGGAGACCCAGTACTTC. Translating it yields CASSLRSGETQYF.

A remark on this clone: The same CDR3 is also encoded by other DNA sequences in this sample. The gene calls are TRBV28 and TRBJ1-1; D remains ambiguous. CDR3 length: 11 residues. The germline CDR1 and CDR2 sequences are MDHEN and SYDVKM. The ends were cut back, 7 bases at V and 0 bases at J, with 3 bases in the middle. The CDR3: CASTLNTEAFF. CDR3 sequence (DNA): TGTGCCAGCACCCTGAACACTGAAGCTTTCTTT. The complete variable domain, with remaining parts taken from reference TRBV28 and TRBJ1-1, reads DVKVTQSSRYLVKRTGEKVFLECVQDMDHENMFWYRQDPGLGLRLIYFSYDVKMKEKGDIPEGYSVSREKKERFSLILESASTNQTSMYLCASTLNTEAFFGQGTRLTVV.

The chain links TRBV6-1 to TRBJ1-1; D is perhaps TRBD1 (5 bases). V was clipped by 6 bases and J by 1 base, with 9 bases between them. Germline CDR1 is MNHNS and CDR2 is SASEGT. The CDR3 totals 13 residues. CDR3 sequence: CASRPGWNTEAFF. CDR3 sequence (DNA): TGTGCCAGCAGGCCAGGGTGGAACACTGAAGCTTTCTTT.

This clone came up once. V is TRBV5-6 and J is TRBJ2-5; 7 bases match TRBD1. The germline V gene has CDR1 SGHDT and CDR2 YYEEEE. The CDR3 is 14 residues long. The V gene end was trimmed by 4 bases and the J gene end by 1 base; junction bases not matched to a gene: 4. The CDR3 sequence is CASSHDRVQETQYF. The DNA for the CDR3 is TGTGCCAGCAGCCATGACAGGGTCCAAGAGACCCAGTACTTC.

The chain recombines TRBV6-1 with TRBJ2-7, with 10 bases lining up with TRBD1. Germline V gene sequence: CDR1 MNHNS, CDR2 SASEGT. The V and J ends lost 6 bases and 2 bases, in that order; junction bases with no gene match: 7. This CDR3 region has 15 residues. The CDR3 nucleotides are TGTGCCAGCAGCGGGACAGGGGCCGCCACCTACGAGCAGTACTTC. This sequence encodes CASSGTGAATYEQYF.

J is TRBJ2-3 and V is TRBV5-5; D unclear. Per the germline V gene, CDR1 is SGHKS and CDR2 is YYEKEE (reference sequence). The CDR3 length is 12 residues. Trimming stripped 5 bases from V and 0 bases from J, with 4 bases between. The CDR3: CASRSSTDTQYF. CDR3 DNA sequence: TGTGCCAGCAGAAGTAGCACAGATACGCAGTATTTT.

The CDR3 reads CASSRQGAEAFF. The DNA for the CDR3 is TGTGCCAGCTCACGCCAGGGCGCTGAAGCTTTCTTT. The J gene is TRBJ1-1, the V gene TRBV18; TRBD1 might be the D (5 bases). Germline V CDR1 and CDR2: KGHSH, LQKENI. The CDR3 covers 12 residues. The germline V and J ends were trimmed by 4 bases and 6 bases, with 9 bases remaining between them.

This CDR3 is CASSYPMGSNQGKLFF. Here the CDR3 DNA reads TGTGCCAGCAGTTACCCAATGGGATCAAACCAAGGAAAACTGTTTTTT. The rearrangement links TRBV6-6 to TRBJ1-4; D gene ambiguous. The germline gives CDR1 MNHNY, CDR2 SVGAGI (reference sequence). V was cut by 2 bases and J by 10 bases, with 20 bases left in between. The CDR3 runs to 16 residues.

The V gene is TRBV6-5, the J gene TRBJ2-7; tentatively, D is TRBD1 or TRBD2 (5 bases each). Trimming removed 6 bases from V and 3 bases from J, with 18 bases in between. Germline-derived CDR1 and CDR2 are MNHEY and SVGAGI. The CDR3 totals 15 residues. The CDR3 bases are TGTGCCAGCAGCTTCCGTGGGGGTAAGGGCTACGAGCAGTACTTC. Its translation: CASSFRGGKGYEQYF.

The chain employs TRBV27 and TRBJ2-7, with a weak D call TRBD1 (6 bases). V was cut by 8 bases and J by 2 bases, with 13 bases left in between. Germline V lookup: CDR1 MNHEY, CDR2 SMNVEV (reference sequence). The CDR3 length is 13 residues. CDR3 residues: CASRKTGTYEQYF. The CDR3 DNA sequence: TGTGCCAGCCGAAAAACAGGGACCTACGAGCAGTACTTC.

The chain has TRBV9 and TRBJ2-3; D remains ambiguous. This CDR3 region has 14 residues. Germline CDR1 and CDR2: SGDLS and YYNGEE. Between the trimmed V and J ends, which lost 2 bases and 2 bases, there was a span of 9 bases. CDR3 coding DNA: TGTGCCAGCAGCGTCTTACTTTTCACAGATACGCAGTATTTT. Protein product: CASSVLLFTDTQYF. Full variable domain (missing parts from reference TRBV9 and TRBJ2-3): DSGVTQTPKHLITATGQRVTLRCSPRSGDLSVYWYQQSLDQGLQFLIQYYNGEERAKGNILERFSAQQFPDLHSELNLSSLELGDSALYFCASSVLLFTDTQYFGPGTRLTVL.

The chain uses TRBV6-5 and TRBJ2-4; the D gene could be TRBD1 or TRBD2 (5 bases each). This CDR3 contains 14 residues. V was cut by 5 bases and J by 3 bases, with 11 bases left in between. Per the germline V gene, CDR1 is MNHEY and CDR2 is SVGAGI. The CDR3 here is CASSRGRDKNIQYF. CDR3 in DNA: TGTGCCAGCAGTCGGGGACGCGACAAAAACATTCAGTACTTC.

The chain combines TRBV2 with TRBJ1-2, with a weak D call TRBD1 (5 bases). V was cut by 5 bases and J by 0 bases, with 10 bases left in between. The CDR3 runs to 14 residues. Germline V CDR1 and CDR2: SNHLY, FYNNEI. DNA for the CDR3: TGTGCCAGCAGTCCTCCGGGGGCTAACTATGGCTACACCTTC. The encoded protein is CASSPPGANYGYTF. Supplemented by reference TRBV2 and TRBJ1-2, the full variable domain reads EPEVTQTPSHQVTQMGQEVILRCVPISNHLYFYWYRQILGQKVEFLVSFYNNEISEKSEIFDDQFSVERPDGSNFTLKIRSTKLEDSAMYFCASSPPGANYGYTFGSGTRLTVV.

V usage is TRBV2 and J usage is TRBJ1-3; maybe TRBD1 (6 bases). Deletions cut 2 bases from V and 3 bases from J, with 14 bases between. The CDR3 runs to 16 residues. From germline, CDR1 is SNHLY and CDR2 FYNNEI. CDR3: CASSEHGRGGGNTIYF. The CDR3 DNA reads as TGTGCCAGCAGTGAACACGGCAGGGGAGGTGGAAACACCATATATTTT.

V is TRBV6-1 and J is TRBJ1-6; no clear D gene. The CDR3 consists of 17 residues. The germline V gene encodes CDR1 MNHNS and CDR2 SASEGT. V dropped 4 bases and J dropped 0 bases, with 13 bases sitting between them. The CDR3 DNA follows: TGTGCCAGCAGTGGTGGACTGAGGAGCTCCTATAATTCACCCCTCCACTTT. Protein sequence: CASSGGLRSSYNSPLHF.

This clone was counted a few times. This sequence joins TRBV9 and TRBJ2-2; no definite D call. Germline V gene data show CDR1 as SGDLS and CDR2 as YYNGEE. This CDR3 has 13 residues. V was pared by 6 bases and J by 4 bases, with 10 bases between. CDR3 DNA: TGTGCCAGCACCGATTGGAGCACCGGGGAGCTGTTTTTT. Amino acids: CASTDWSTGELFF.

The chain employs TRBV18 and TRBJ2-5, with 8 bases aligning to TRBD2. The germline gives CDR1 KGHSH, CDR2 LQKENI. The V gene end was trimmed by 4 bases and the J gene end by 2 bases; junction bases not matched to a gene: 3. The CDR3 extends over 14 amino acids. Here the CDR3 reads CASSLAGGQETQYF. The CDR3 bases are TGTGCCAGCTCACTCGCGGGAGGACAAGAGACCCAGTACTTC.

The chain carries TRBV5-6 and TRBJ1-2; TRBD1 agrees at 12 bases. Germline V gene data show CDR1 as SGHDT and CDR2 as YYEEEE. This CDR3 has 15 residues. After removal of 0 bases from V and 13 bases from J, the junction contained 10 bases not matched to a gene. The CDR3 loop reads CASSLVVGTGGSRTF. The CDR3 DNA reads TGTGCCAGCAGCTTGGTGGTCGGGACAGGGGGCTCCCGCACCTTC. Full variable domain (outside the CDR3, taken from reference TRBV5-6 and TRBJ1-2): DAGVTQSPTHLIKTRGQQVTLRCSPKSGHDTVSWYQQALGQGPQFIFQYYEEEERQRGNFPDRFSGHQFPNYSSELNVNALLLGDSALYLCASSLVVGTGGSRTFGSGTRLTVV.

The chain has TRBV4-3 and TRBJ1-2, with unresolved D. From germline, CDR1 is LGHNA and CDR2 YSLEER. V dropped 0 bases and J dropped 4 bases, with 6 bases sitting between them. The CDR3 spans 13 residues. Here the CDR3 DNA reads TGCGCCAGCAGCCAAGATCTCAGCTATGGCTACACCTTC. It encodes CASSQDLSYGYTF.

V and J are TRBV30 and TRBJ1-6; TRBD1 matches 10 bases. The V and J ends lost 5 bases and 8 bases, in that order; junction bases with no gene match: 3. The CDR3 is 13 residues long. Germline V gives CDR1 GTSNPN, CDR2 SVGIG (reference sequence). The CDR3 nucleotides read TGTGCCTGGGACAGGGGGCTCGATTCACCCCTCCACTTT. This sequence encodes CAWDRGLDSPLHF.

The chain combines TRBV5-4 with TRBJ1-1; 10 nucleotides match TRBD1. CDR1 is SGHNT, CDR2 YYREEE, per germline (reference sequence). The CDR3 sequence is 14 residues long. Trimming removed 5 bases from V and 5 bases from J; junction bases left unmatched: 6. This chain's CDR3 is CASRPGQGGTEAFF. CDR3 sequence (DNA): TGTGCCAGCAGACCCGGACAGGGGGGGACTGAAGCTTTCTTT. The whole variable domain, filled in from reference TRBV5-4 and TRBJ1-1, reads ETGVTQSPTHLIKTRGQQVTLRCSSQSGHNTVSWYQQALGQGPQFIFQYYREEENGRGNFPPRFSGLQFPNYSSELNVNALELDDSALYLCASRPGQGGTEAFFGQGTRLTVV.

The chain carries TRBV6-1 and TRBJ2-5; possible D gene TRBD1, 6 bases. The germline V and J ends were trimmed by 5 bases and 6 bases, with 13 bases remaining between them. This CDR3 spans 13 amino acids. Germline lookup yields CDR1 MNHNS and CDR2 SASEGT. This CDR3 is CASSQQGRQTQYF. CDR3 nucleotide sequence: TGTGCCAGCAGTCAACAGGGTCGGCAGACCCAGTACTTC.

The V gene is TRBV7-3, the J gene TRBJ2-2, with a weak D call TRBD1 (5 bases). The CDR3 sequence is 15 residues long. Trimming shortened V by 6 bases and J by 2 bases, and 13 bases separated the two germline ends. Germline assignment: CDR1 SGHTA and CDR2 FQGTGA. The CDR3 DNA is TGTGCCAGCAGTTCTCAGGGTCCCAACACCGGGGAGCTGTTTTTT. This codes for CASSSQGPNTGELFF. The full variable domain, its missing parts supplied by reference TRBV7-3 and TRBJ2-2, is GAGVSQTPSNKVTEKGKYVELRCDPISGHTALYWYRQSLGQGPEFLIYFQGTGAADDSGLPNDRFFAVRPEGSVSTLKIQRTERGDSAVYLCASSSQGPNTGELFFGEGSRLTVL.

The V call is TRBV27, the J call TRBJ1-2, with 7 bases identical to TRBD1. Germline values: CDR1 MNHEY, CDR2 SMNVEV (reference sequence). The J segment lost 5 bases and the V segment lost 4 bases, leaving 16 bases of the junction unmatched. There are 17 residues in the CDR3. CDR3 bases: TGTGCCAGCAGTTCCCTCGGTCGGGGACAGACCTATTATGGCTACACCTTC. The encoded protein is CASSSLGRGQTYYGYTF.

The chain links TRBV30 to TRBJ2-2; TRBD2 matches 13 bases. CDR1 and CDR2 (germline): GTSNPN, SVGIG (reference sequence). After removal of 0 bases from V and 1 base from J, the junction contained 5 bases not matched to a gene. This CDR3 comprises 18 residues. CDR3 sequence: CAWSVGWTSGGNTGELFF. The CDR3 DNA sequence: TGTGCCTGGAGTGTAGGGTGGACTAGCGGGGGGAACACCGGGGAGCTGTTTTTT.

CDR3 DNA sequence: TGTGCCAGCAGTACCAGGGAAAGTCAGCCCCAGCATTTT. Its translation: CASSTRESQPQHF. The chain employs TRBV27 and TRBJ1-5; the D gene is possibly TRBD1 (5 bases). Germline-derived CDR1 and CDR2 are MNHEY and SMNVEV (reference sequence). The CDR3 length is 13 residues. The ends were cut back, 5 bases at V and 6 bases at J, with 11 bases in the middle.